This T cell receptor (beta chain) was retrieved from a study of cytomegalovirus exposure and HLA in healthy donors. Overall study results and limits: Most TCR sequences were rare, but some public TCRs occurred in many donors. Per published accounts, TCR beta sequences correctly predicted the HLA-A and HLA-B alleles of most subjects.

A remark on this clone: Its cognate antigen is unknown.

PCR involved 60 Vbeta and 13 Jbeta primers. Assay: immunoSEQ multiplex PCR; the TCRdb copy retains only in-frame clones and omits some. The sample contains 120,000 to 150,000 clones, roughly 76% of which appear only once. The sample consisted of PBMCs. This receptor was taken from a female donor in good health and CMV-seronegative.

In DNA form, the CDR3 reads TGTGCCAGCACTCAAACGGGGGGCCAGGGGATCTACGAGCAGTACTTC. Residues: CASTQTGGQGIYEQYF. This sequence joins TRBV6-6 and TRBJ2-7, with a weak D call TRBD2 (7 bases). The CDR3 sequence is 16 residues long. Trimming pared 7 bases from V and 3 bases from J, leaving 22 bases between. Germline V gives CDR1 MNHNY, CDR2 SVGAGI (reference sequence).